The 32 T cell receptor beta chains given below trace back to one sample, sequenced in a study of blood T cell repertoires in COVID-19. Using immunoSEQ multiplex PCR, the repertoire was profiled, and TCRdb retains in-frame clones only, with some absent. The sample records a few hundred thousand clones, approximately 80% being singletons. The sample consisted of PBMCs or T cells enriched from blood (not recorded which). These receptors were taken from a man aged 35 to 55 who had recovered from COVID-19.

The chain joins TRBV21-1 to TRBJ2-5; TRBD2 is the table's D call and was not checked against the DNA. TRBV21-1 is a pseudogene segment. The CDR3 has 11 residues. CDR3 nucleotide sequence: TGTGTAGTGGGGGGTGCAGAGACCCAGTACTTC. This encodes CVVGGAETQYF.

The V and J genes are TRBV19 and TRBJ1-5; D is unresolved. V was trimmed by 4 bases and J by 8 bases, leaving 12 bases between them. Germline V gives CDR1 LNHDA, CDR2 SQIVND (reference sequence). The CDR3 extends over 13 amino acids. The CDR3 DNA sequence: TGTGCCAGTAGTACCACTTTTACTGAGCCCCAGCATTTT. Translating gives CASSTTFTEPQHF.

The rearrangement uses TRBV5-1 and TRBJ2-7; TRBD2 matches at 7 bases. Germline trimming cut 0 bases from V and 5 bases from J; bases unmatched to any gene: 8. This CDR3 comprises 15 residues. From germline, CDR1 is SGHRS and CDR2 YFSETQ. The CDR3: CASSLEGGSVDEQYF. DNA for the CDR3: TGCGCCAGCAGCTTGGAAGGCGGGAGCGTCGACGAGCAGTACTTC.

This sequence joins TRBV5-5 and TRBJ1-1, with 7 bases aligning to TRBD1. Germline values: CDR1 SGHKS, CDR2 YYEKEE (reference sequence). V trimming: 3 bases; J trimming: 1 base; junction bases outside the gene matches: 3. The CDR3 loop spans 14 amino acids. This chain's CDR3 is CASSSDRANTEAFF. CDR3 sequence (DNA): TGTGCCAGCAGCTCCGACAGGGCGAACACTGAAGCTTTCTTT. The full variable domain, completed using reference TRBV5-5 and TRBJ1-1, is DAGVTQSPTHLIKTRGQQVTLRCSPISGHKSVSWYQQVLGQGPQFIFQYYEKEERGRGNFPDRFSARQFPNYSSELNVNALLLGDSALYLCASSSDRANTEAFFGQGTRLTVV.

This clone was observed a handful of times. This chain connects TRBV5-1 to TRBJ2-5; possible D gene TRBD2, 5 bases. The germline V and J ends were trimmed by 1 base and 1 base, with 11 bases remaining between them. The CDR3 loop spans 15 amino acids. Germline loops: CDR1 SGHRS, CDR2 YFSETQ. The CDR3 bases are TGCGCCAGCAGCTTGCTAGCTGGCCCCCAAGAGACCCAGTACTTC. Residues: CASSLLAGPQETQYF.

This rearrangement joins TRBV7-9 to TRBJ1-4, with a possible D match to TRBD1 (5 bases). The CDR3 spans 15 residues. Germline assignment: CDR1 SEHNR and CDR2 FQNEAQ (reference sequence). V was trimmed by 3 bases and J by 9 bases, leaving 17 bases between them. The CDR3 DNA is TGTGCCAGCAGCTTCCCGGGACGGGGGAATAAAAAACTGTTTTTT. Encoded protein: CASSFPGRGNKKLFF.

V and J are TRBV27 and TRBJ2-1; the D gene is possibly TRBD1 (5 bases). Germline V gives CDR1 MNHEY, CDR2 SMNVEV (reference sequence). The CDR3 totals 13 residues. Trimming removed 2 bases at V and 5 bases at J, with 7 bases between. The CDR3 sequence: CASSLGRDNEQFF. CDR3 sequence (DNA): TGTGCCAGCAGTTTAGGCAGGGACAATGAGCAGTTCTTC.

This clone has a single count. In DNA, the CDR3 is TGTGCCACCAGCAGAGTGGCCTATGAGCAGTTCTTC. Its translation is CATSRVAYEQFF. The chain links TRBV15 to TRBJ2-1; D is uncertain. This CDR3 region has 12 residues. The ends were cut back, 1 base at V and 8 bases at J, with 6 bases in the middle. Germline V CDR1 and CDR2: LNHNV, YYDKDF (reference sequence).

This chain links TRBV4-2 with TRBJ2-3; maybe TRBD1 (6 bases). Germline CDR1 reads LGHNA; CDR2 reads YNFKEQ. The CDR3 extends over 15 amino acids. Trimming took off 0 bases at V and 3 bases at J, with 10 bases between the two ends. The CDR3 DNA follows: TGTGCCAGCAGCCAAGATCAGGGGATTACAGATACGCAGTATTTT. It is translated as CASSQDQGITDTQYF.

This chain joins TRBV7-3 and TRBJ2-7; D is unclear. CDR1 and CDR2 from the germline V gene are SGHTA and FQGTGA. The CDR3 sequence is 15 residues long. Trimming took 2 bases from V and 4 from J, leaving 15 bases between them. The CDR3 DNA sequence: TGTGCCAGCAGCTTATCCCCAGGCTTCTCTTACGAGCAGTACTTC. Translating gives CASSLSPGFSYEQYF.

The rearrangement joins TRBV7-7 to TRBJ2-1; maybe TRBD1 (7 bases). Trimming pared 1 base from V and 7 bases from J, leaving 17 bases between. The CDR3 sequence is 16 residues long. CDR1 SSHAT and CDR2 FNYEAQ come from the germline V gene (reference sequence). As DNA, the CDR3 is TGTGCCAGCAGCTTAGTACCGGGTCCAGGGGGGAATGAGCAGTTCTTC. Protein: CASSLVPGPGGNEQFF.

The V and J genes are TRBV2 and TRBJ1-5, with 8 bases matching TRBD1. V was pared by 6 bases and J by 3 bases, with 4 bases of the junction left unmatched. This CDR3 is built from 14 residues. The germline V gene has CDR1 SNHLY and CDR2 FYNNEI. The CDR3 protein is CASSRQGNNQPQHF. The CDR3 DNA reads TGTGCCAGCAGCAGACAGGGGAACAATCAGCCCCAGCATTTT. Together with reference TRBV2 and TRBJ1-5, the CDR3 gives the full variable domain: EPEVTQTPSHQVTQMGQEVILRCVPISNHLYFYWYRQILGQKVEFLVSFYNNEISEKSEIFDDQFSVERPDGSNFTLKIRSTKLEDSAMYFCASSRQGNNQPQHFGDGTRLSIL.

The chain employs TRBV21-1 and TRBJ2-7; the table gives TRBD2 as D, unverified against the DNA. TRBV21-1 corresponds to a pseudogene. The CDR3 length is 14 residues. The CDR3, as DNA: TGTGCCAGCAGCAAAGGGGACTACAACTACGAGCAGTACTTC. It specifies CASSKGDYNYEQYF.

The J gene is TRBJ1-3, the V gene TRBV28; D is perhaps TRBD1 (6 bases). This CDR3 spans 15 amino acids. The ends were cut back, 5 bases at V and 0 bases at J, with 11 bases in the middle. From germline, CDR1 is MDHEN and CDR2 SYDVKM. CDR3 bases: TGTGCCAGCAGTCGAACAGGGAGCTCTGGAAACACCATATATTTT. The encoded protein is CASSRTGSSGNTIYF.

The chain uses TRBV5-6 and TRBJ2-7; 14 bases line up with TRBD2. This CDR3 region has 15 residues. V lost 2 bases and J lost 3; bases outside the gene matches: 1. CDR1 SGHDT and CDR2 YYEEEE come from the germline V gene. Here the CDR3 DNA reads TGTGCCAGCAGCTTTGGGACTAGCGGGAGCTACGAGCAGTACTTC. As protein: CASSFGTSGSYEQYF. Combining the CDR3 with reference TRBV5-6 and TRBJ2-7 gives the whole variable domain DAGVTQSPTHLIKTRGQQVTLRCSPKSGHDTVSWYQQALGQGPQFIFQYYEEEERQRGNFPDRFSGHQFPNYSSELNVNALLLGDSALYLCASSFGTSGSYEQYFGPGTRLTVT.

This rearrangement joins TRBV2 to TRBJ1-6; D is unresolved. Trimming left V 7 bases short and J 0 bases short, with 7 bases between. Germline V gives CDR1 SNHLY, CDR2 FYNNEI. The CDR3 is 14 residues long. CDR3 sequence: CASNWASYNSPLHF. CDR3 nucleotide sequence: TGTGCCAGCAACTGGGCCTCCTATAATTCACCCCTCCACTTT.

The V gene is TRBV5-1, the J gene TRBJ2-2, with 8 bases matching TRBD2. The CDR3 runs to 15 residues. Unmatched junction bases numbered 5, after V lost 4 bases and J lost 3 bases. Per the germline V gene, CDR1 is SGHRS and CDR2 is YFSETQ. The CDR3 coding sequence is TGCGCCAGCAGCGGAAGCGGGGGAGACACCGGGGAGCTGTTTTTT. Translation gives CASSGSGGDTGELFF.

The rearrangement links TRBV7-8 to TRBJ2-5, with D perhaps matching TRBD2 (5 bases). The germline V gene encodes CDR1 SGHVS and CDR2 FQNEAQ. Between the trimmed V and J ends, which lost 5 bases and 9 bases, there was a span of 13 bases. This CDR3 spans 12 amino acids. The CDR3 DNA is TGTGCCAGCAGCCTCTCGGGGAGAGCCCAGTACTTC. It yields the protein CASSLSGRAQYF.

CDR3 sequence (DNA): TGTGCCAGCAACGAAAGCCCGGGGGCAGATACGCAGTATTTT. Translation: CASNESPGADTQYF. The V and J genes are TRBV5-5 and TRBJ2-3; tentatively, D is TRBD2 (6 bases). The germline V gene has CDR1 SGHKS and CDR2 YYEKEE (reference sequence). This CDR3 region has 14 residues. Trimming took off 6 bases at V and 4 bases at J, with 15 bases between the two ends. Based on the CDR3 plus reference TRBV5-5 and TRBJ2-3, the full variable domain is DAGVTQSPTHLIKTRGQQVTLRCSPISGHKSVSWYQQVLGQGPQFIFQYYEKEERGRGNFPDRFSARQFPNYSSELNVNALLLGDSALYLCASNESPGADTQYFGPGTRLTVL.

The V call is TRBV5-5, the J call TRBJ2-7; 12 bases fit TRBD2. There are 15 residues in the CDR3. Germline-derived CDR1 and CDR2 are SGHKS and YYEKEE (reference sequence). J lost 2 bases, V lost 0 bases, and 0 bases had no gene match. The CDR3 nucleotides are TGTGCCAGCAGCTTGGCTAGCGGGGGGGCCTACGAGCAGTACTTC. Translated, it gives CASSLASGGAYEQYF.

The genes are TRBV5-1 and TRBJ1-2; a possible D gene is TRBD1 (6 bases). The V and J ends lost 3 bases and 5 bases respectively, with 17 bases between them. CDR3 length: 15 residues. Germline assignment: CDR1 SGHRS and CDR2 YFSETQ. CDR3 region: CASSSIRQEIYGYTF. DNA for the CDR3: TGCGCCAGCAGCTCAATCCGACAGGAGATATATGGCTACACCTTC.

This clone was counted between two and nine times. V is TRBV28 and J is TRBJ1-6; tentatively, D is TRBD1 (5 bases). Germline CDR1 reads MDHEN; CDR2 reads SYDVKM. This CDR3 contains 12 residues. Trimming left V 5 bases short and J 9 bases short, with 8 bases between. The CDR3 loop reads CASSQTVSPLHF. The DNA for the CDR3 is TGTGCCAGCAGTCAGACAGTTTCACCCCTCCACTTT.

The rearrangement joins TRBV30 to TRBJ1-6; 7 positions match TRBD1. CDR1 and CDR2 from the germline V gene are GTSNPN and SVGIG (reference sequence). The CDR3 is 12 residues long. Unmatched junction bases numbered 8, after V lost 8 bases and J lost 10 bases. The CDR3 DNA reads TGTGCCGGGCACAGGGGAGACTCACCCCTCCACTTT. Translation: CAGHRGDSPLHF.

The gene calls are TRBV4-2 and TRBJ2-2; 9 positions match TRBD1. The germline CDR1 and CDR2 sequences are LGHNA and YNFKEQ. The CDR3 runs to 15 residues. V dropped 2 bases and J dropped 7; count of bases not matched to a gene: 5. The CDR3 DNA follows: TGTGCCAGCAGCCAAAACAGGGGGCGGAACGGGGAGCTGTTTTTT. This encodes CASSQNRGRNGELFF.

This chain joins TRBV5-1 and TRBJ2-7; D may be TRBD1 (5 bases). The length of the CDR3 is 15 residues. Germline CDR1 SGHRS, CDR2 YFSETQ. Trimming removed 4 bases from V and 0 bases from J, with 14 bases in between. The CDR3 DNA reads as TGCGCCAGCAGCAACCCAACAAGGGGCTCCTACGAGCAGTACTTC. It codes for CASSNPTRGSYEQYF.

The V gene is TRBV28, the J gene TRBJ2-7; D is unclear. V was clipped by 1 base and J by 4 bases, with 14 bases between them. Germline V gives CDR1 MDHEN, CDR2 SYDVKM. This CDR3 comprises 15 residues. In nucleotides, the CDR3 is TGTGCCAGCAGTTTATATGGTGGTGCTCGGTACGAGCAGTACTTC. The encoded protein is CASSLYGGARYEQYF.

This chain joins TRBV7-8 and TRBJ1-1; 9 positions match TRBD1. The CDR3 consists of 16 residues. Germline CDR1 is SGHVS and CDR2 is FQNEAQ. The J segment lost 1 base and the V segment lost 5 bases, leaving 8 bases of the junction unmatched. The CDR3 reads CASSQQGAPPNTEAFF. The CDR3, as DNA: TGTGCCAGCAGCCAACAGGGGGCTCCCCCGAACACTGAAGCTTTCTTT.

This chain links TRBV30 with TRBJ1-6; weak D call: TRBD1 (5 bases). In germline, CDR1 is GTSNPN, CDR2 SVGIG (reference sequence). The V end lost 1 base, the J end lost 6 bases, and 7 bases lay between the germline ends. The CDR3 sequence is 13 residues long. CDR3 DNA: TGTGCCTGGAGTGGGGACTCTAATTCACCCCTCCACTTT. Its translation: CAWSGDSNSPLHF.

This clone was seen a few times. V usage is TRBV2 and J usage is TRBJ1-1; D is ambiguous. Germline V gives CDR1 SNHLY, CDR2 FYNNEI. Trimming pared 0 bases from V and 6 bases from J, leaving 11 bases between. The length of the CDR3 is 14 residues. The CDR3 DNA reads TGTGCCAGCAGTGAAGCGGCTGTCGGGGCTGAAGCTTTCTTT. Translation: CASSEAAVGAEAFF.

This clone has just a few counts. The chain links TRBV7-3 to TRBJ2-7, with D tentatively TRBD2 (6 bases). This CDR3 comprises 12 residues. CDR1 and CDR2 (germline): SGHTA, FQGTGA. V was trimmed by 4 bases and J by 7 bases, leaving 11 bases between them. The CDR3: CASSSAGGEQYF. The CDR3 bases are TGTGCCAGCAGCTCGGCCGGGGGAGAGCAGTACTTC.

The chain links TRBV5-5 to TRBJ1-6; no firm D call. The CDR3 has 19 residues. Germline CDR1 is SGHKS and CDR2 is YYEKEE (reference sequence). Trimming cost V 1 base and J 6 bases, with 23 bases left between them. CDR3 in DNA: TGTGCCAGCAGCTTGAAACCACTACAACCCAGCTTACCTAATTCACCCCTCCACTTT. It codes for CASSLKPLQPSLPNSPLHF.

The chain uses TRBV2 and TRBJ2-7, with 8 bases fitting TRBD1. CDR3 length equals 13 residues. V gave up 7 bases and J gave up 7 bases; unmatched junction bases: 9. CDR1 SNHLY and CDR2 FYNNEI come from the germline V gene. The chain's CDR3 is CASMKDRAREQYF. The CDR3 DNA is TGTGCCAGCATGAAGGACAGGGCGCGGGAGCAGTACTTC.